The present entry profiles one TCR beta chain with its context. A sample-barcoded 5' primer and a J-beta primer mix were used in a second PCR of about 7 to 12 cycles. Via MiXCR, TCRdb re-called the 5' RACE reads, giving one row per CDR3 protein. The sample records approximately 800,000 distinct CDR3 sequences, just over 55% being singletons. The study drew donors from healthy Caucasian individuals in Russia aged 6 to 90. Per-sample PBMC isolation yielded at least 6.5 million cells. Total RNA extraction produced at least 5.5 micrograms (per sample) for the study. The entry originates in a study of blood T cells in healthy people across ages. As for the study in general: Per two T cells, about one barcoded beta molecule was captured through template switching.

Germline CDR1 is MNHEY and CDR2 is SMNVEV (reference sequence). The V and J ends lost 5 bases and 0 bases respectively, with 18 bases between them. CDR3 size: 17 residues. The source material was blood. The TCR originated in a man aged 40-49 years in good health. This chain connects TRBV27 to TRBJ2-3, with a tentative D call TRBD1 (6 bases). CDR3 coding DNA: TGTGCCAGCAGTCCACCCCCCGAGGGGGATAGCACAGATACGCAGTATTTT. The encoded protein is CASSPPPEGDSTDTQYF.